This paragraph covers one T cell receptor (beta chain) sequence. As yet, its antigen is unknown. Measured with immunoSEQ multiplex PCR; TCRdb has only the in-frame clones, and not every one. The table includes 2.5 million or so clones, 85% to 95% detected once. This record comes from a study of shared clonotypes between healthy human individuals. Study-wide context: The study drew on a couple of women and a few men aged 18 to 49 as donors. Study-level findings and limits: The naive CD4 repertoires of several donors were compared, and about 5% of clonotypes were shared. Relative to clonotypes present in all four donors, those not shared had lower generation probabilities.

The CDR3 covers 11 residues. The ends were cut back, 3 bases at V and 6 bases at J, with 9 bases in the middle. The V gene's germline CDR1 is DFQATT and CDR2 SNEGSKA (reference sequence). Sample: naive CD4+ T cells sorted from blood. The subset is: CD45RA+ positively selected. This clonotype originated in a man aged 18 to 29 in good health. This rearrangement joins TRBV20-1 to TRBJ2-7, with D hard to call. CDR3 DNA sequence: TGCAGTGCTAGTAGGGATGGCGAGCAGTACTTC. It encodes CSASRDGEQYF.